This T cell receptor beta chain was identified in a study of shared clonotypes between healthy human individuals. Study-level information: Every donor yielded three CD4 naive, three CD4 memory, two CD8 naive and one CD8 memory plate. Overall study results and limits: A handful of donors had about 5% of their naive CD4 clonotypes in common.

In regard to this clone: Its cognate antigen is unknown.

From germline, CDR1 is MNHNS and CDR2 SASEGT. The V end lost 2 bases, the J end lost 6 bases, and 17 bases lay between the germline ends. The CDR3 is made up of 16 amino acids. The data were produced by immunoSEQ multiplex PCR, yet TCRdb's version contains in-frame clones alone and is incomplete. The repertoire consists of roughly 1,100,000 clones, with around 76% occurring once and the leading ten covering about 1.5%. The healthy adult donors were HIV-negative and reported no recent acute infections or vaccinations. The clonotype was recovered from a man younger than 30 in good health. The sequenced sample consisted of memory CD4+ T cells sorted from blood. Subset denoted: CD45RA-negative fraction. The chain links TRBV6-1 to TRBJ2-4, with D perhaps TRBD1 (5 bases). DNA for the CDR3: TGTGCCAGCAGTGAAAAGGGGCTGGGGCAGGGAAACATTCAGTACTTC. Translation gives CASSEKGLGQGNIQYF.